This T cell receptor beta chain was identified in a study of blood T cell repertoires in COVID-19. The overall study: Samples came from the United States, Italy and Spain, spanning acute and convalescent COVID-19.

Sequencing was performed with immunoSEQ multiplex PCR; in TCRdb, only in-frame clones are kept and a portion is missing. This table holds a few hundred thousand clones, over 80% found once. The CDR3 sequence is 14 residues long. From germline, CDR1 is SGHRS and CDR2 YFSETQ. With 6 bases removed from V and 1 base from J, the gap between germline ends came to 12 bases. This clone was seen a few times. The clonotype was recovered from a man aged 60 to 75 who had recovered from COVID-19. The sample comprised peripheral blood. V gene TRBV5-1 combines with J gene TRBJ2-3, with D possibly being TRBD1 (6 bases). CDR3 region: CASTSQGGTDTQYF. The CDR3 region has the DNA TGCGCCAGCACCTCACAGGGTGGCACAGATACGCAGTATTTT.